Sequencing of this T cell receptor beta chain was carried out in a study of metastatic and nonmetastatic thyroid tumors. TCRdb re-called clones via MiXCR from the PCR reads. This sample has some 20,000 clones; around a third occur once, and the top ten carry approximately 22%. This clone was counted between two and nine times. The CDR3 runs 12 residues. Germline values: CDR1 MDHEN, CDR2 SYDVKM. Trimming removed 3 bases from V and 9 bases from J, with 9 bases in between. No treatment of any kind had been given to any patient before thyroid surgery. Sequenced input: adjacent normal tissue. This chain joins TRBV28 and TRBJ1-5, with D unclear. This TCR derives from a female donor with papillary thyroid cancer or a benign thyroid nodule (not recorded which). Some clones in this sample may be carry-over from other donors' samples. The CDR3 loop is CASSLGVPPQHF. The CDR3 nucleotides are TGTGCCAGCAGTTTGGGAGTTCCGCCCCAGCATTTT.